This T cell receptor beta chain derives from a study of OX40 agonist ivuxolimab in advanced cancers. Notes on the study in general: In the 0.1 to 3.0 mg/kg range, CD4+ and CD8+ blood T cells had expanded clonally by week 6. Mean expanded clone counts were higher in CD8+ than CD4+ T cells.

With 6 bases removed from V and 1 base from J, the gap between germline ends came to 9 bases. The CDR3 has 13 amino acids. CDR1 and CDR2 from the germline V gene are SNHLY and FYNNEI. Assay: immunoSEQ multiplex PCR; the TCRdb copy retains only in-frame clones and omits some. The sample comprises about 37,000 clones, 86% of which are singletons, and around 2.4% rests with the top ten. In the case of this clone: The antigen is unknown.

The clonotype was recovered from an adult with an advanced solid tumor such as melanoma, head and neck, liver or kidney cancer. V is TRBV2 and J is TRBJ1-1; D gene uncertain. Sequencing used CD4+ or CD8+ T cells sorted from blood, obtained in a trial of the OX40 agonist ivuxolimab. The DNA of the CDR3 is TGTGCCAGCAGACCTACAGAGAACACTGAAGCTTTCTTT. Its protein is CASRPTENTEAFF.